The subject of this entry is one TCR beta chain. Its antigen is still unknown. Other DNA sequences in this specimen translate into the identical CDR3. It was at deep level that the assay was run. Measured with immunoSEQ multiplex PCR; TCRdb has only the in-frame clones, and not every one. The sample includes around 1,000,000 clones, around three quarters of them seen just once. The entry originates in a study of shared clonotypes between healthy human individuals. Study results and caveats: Generally, naive subsets (rather than memory subsets) showed larger estimated richness. Generation of non-shared clonotypes was less probable than generation of clonotypes shared by all four donors. Among several donors, approximately 4.6% of naive CD4 clonotypes were found in common.

Germline CDR1 is SGHTA and CDR2 is FQGNSA. Trimming cost V 3 bases and J 0 bases, with 9 bases left between them. The CDR3 runs 14 residues. The chain recombines TRBV7-2 with TRBJ2-7, with D maybe TRBD2 (5 bases). The TCR comes from a man aged 18 to 29 in good health. Some clones in this sample may be carry-over from other donors' samples. The sequencing sample was made of memory CD4+ T cells from PBMCs. Subset indicated: CD45RA-negative fraction. DNA for the CDR3: TGTGCCAGCAGCTTCACCCGGGGCTCCTACGAGCAGTACTTC. Translation gives CASSFTRGSYEQYF.